This record covers a single T cell receptor (beta chain). Other DNA sequences from this sample encode an identical CDR3 as well. Germline CDR1 reads MGHRA; CDR2 reads YSYEKL. The germline V and J ends were trimmed by 0 bases and 0 bases, with 9 bases remaining between them. This CDR3 spans 15 amino acids. Positive CCR7 selection of CD45RO-negative cells yielded the naive CD8 cells, and terminally differentiated effector memory CD45RA+ cells were excluded. This sample is part of a study of shared clonotypes between healthy human individuals. Only in-frame clones appear in the TCRdb table, and some are missing; sequencing was by immunoSEQ multiplex PCR. The table includes millions of clones, about 95% detected once.

The V and J genes are TRBV4-1 and TRBJ2-7; D might be TRBD1 (5 bases). The clonotype originates from a young man in good health. Sequenced sample: naive CD8+ T cells sorted from blood. The chain's CDR3 is CASSQDRGSSYEQYF. In DNA form, the CDR3 reads TGCGCCAGCAGCCAAGATAGGGGTAGCTCCTACGAGCAGTACTTC.